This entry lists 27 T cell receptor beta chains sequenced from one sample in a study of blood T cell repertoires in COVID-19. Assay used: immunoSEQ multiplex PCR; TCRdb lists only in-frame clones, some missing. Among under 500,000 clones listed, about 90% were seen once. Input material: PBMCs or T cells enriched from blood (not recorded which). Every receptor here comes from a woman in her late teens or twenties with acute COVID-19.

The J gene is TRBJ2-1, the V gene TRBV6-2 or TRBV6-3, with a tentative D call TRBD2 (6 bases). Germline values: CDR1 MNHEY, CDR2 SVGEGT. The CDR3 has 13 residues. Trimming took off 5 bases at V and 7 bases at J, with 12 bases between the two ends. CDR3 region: CASSGSRGNEQFF. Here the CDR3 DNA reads TGTGCCAGCAGTGGGTCTCGGGGGAATGAGCAGTTCTTC.

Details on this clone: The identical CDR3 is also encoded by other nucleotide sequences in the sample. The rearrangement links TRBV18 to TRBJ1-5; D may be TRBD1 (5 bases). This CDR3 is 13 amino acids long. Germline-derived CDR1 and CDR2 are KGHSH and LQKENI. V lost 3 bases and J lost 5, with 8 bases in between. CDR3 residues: CASSPGTDQPQHF. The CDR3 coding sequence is TGTGCCAGCTCACCTGGGACTGATCAGCCCCAGCATTTT.

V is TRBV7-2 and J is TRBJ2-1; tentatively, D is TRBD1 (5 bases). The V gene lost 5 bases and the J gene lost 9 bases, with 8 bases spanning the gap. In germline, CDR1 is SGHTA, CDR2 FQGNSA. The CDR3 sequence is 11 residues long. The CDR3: CASSLRGEQFF. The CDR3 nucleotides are TGTGCCAGCAGCCTAAGGGGTGAGCAGTTCTTC.

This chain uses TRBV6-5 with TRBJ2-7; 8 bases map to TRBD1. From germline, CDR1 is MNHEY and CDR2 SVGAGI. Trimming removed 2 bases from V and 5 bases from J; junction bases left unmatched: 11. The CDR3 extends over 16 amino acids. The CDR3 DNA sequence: TGTGCCAGCAGTTACATGAACAGGGGGTTTTTCAACGAGCAGTACTTC. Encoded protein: CASSYMNRGFFNEQYF.

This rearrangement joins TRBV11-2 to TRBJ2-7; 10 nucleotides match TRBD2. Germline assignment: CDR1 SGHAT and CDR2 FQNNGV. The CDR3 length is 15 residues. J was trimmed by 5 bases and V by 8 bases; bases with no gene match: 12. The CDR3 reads CASRSYSSGSHEQYF. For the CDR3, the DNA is TGTGCCAGCCGCAGTTACTCTAGCGGGAGCCACGAGCAGTACTTC.

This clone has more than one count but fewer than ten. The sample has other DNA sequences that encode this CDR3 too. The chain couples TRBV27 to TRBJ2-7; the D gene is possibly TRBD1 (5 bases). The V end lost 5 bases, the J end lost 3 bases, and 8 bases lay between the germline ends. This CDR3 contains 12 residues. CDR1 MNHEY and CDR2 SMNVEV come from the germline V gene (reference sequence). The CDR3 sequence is CASSRQGYEQYF. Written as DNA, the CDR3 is TGTGCCAGCAGTCGCCAGGGCTACGAGCAGTACTTC.

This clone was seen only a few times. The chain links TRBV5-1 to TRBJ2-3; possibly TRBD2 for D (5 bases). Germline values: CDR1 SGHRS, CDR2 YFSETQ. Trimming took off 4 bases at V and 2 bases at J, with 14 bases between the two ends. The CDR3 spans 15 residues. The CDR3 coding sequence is TGCGCCAGCAGCACGGACGGGGAATTCACAGATACGCAGTATTTT. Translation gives CASSTDGEFTDTQYF. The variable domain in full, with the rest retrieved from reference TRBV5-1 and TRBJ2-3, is KAGVTQTPRYLIKTRGQQVTLSCSPISGHRSVSWYQQTPGQGLQFLFEYFSETQRNKGNFPGRFSGRQFSNSRSEMNVSTLELGDSALYLCASSTDGEFTDTQYFGPGTRLTVL.

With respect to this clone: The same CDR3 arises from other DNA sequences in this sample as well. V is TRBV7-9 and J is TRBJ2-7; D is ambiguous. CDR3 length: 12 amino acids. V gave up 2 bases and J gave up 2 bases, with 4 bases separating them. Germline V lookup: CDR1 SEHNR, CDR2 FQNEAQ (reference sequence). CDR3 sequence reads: CASSLIAYEQYF. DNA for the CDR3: TGTGCCAGCAGCTTAATCGCCTACGAGCAGTACTTC.

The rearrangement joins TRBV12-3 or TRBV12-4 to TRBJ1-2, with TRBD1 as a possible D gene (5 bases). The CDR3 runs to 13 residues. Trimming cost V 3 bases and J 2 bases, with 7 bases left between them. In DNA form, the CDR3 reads TGTGCCAGCAGTTTCCCAGGGAACTATGGCTACACCTTC. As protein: CASSFPGNYGYTF.

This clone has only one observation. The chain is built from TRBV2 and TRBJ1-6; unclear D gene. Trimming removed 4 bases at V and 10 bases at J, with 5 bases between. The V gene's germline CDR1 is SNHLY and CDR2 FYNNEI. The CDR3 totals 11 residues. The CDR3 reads CASSGSSPLHF. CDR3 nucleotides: TGTGCCAGCAGTGGTAGCTCACCCCTCCACTTT.

CDR3: CASSEAGLGPSNEQFF. The CDR3 coding sequence is TGTGCCAGCAGTGAAGCGGGACTAGGCCCCTCAAATGAGCAGTTCTTC. This sequence joins TRBV25-1 and TRBJ2-1; 8 bases align to TRBD2. V was pared by 2 bases and J by 7 bases, with 10 bases of the junction left unmatched. This CDR3 spans 16 amino acids. Germline CDR1 reads MGHDK; CDR2 reads SYGVNS.

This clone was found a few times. CDR3 residues: CASKQGDTEAFF. The DNA for the CDR3 is TGTGCCAGCAAACAGGGGGATACTGAAGCTTTCTTT. The V call is TRBV27, the J call TRBJ1-1, with TRBD1 matching 8 bases. V was pared by 7 bases and J by 5 bases, with 3 bases of the junction left unmatched. The germline V gene encodes CDR1 MNHEY and CDR2 SMNVEV (reference sequence). The CDR3 spans 12 residues.

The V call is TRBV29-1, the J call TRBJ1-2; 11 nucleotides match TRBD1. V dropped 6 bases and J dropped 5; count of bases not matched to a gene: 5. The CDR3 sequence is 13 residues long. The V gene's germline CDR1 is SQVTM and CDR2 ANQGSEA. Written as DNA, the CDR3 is TGCAGCGTCCCGGACAGGGGGCTTTATGGCTACACCTTC. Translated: CSVPDRGLYGYTF.

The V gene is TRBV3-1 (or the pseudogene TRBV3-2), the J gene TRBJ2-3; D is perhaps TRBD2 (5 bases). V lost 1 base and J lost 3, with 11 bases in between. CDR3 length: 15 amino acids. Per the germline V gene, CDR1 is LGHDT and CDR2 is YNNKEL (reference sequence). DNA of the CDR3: TGTGCCAGCAGCCAAGGAGTCTCGGGGACAGATACGCAGTATTTT. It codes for CASSQGVSGTDTQYF.

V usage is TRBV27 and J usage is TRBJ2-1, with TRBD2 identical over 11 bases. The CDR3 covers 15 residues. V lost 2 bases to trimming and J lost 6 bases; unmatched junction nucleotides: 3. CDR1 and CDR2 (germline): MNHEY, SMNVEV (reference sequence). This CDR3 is CASSLSSGGANEQFF. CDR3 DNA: TGTGCCAGCAGTTTAAGTAGCGGGGGGGCCAATGAGCAGTTCTTC.

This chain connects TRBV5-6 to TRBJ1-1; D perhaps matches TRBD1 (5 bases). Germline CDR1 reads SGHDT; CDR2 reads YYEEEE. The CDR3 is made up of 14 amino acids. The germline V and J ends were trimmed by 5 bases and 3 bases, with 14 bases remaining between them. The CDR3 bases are TGTGCCAGCAGGGGCTGGGGGGTGGACACTGAAGCTTTCTTT. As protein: CASRGWGVDTEAFF.

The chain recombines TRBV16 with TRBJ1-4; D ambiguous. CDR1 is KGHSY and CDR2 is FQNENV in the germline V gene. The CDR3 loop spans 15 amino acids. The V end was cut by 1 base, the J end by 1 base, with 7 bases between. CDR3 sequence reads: CASSQWRGTNEKLFF. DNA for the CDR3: TGTGCCAGCAGCCAATGGCGGGGAACTAATGAAAAACTGTTTTTT.

CDR3 loop: CASSPPGWTNEKLFF. The DNA of the CDR3 is TGTGCCAGCAGCCCCCCCGGGTGGACTAATGAAAAACTGTTTTTT. The chain is built from TRBV11-2 and TRBJ1-4; D not certain. V was shortened by 5 bases and J by 2 bases, with 12 bases between the two germline ends. The germline V gene encodes CDR1 SGHAT and CDR2 FQNNGV. CDR3 length: 15 amino acids.

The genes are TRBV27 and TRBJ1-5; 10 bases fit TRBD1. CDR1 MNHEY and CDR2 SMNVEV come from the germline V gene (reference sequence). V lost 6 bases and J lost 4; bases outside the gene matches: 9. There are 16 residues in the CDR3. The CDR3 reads CASRPGQGLLNQPQHF. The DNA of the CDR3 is TGTGCCAGCAGGCCGGGACAGGGGTTATTGAATCAGCCCCAGCATTTT.

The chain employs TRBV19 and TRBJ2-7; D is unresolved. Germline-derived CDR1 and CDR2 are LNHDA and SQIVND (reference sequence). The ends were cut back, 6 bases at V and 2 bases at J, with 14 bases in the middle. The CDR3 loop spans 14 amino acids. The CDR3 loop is CASSMPGITYEQYF. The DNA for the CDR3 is TGTGCCAGTAGCATGCCAGGAATTACCTACGAGCAGTACTTC. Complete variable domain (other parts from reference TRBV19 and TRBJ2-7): DGGITQSPKYLFRKEGQNVTLSCEQNLNHDAMYWYRQDPGQGLRLIYYSQIVNDFQKGDIAEGYSVSREKKESFPLTVTSAQKNPTAFYLCASSMPGITYEQYFGPGTRLTVT.

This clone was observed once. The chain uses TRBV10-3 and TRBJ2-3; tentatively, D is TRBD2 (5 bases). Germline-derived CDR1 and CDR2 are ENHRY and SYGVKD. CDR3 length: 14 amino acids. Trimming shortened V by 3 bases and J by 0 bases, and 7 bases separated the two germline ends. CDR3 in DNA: TGTGCCATCAGTGAACTAGGCAGCACAGATACGCAGTATTTT. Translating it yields CAISELGSTDTQYF.

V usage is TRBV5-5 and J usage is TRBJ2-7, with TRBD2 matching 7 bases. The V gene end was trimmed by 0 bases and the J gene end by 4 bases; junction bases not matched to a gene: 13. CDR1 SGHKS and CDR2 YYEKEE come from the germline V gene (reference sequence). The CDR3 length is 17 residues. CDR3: CASSLAGRLADNYEQYF. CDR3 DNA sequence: TGTGCCAGCAGCTTGGCCGGTCGACTAGCAGATAATTACGAGCAGTACTTC. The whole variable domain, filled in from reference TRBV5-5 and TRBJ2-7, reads DAGVTQSPTHLIKTRGQQVTLRCSPISGHKSVSWYQQVLGQGPQFIFQYYEKEERGRGNFPDRFSARQFPNYSSELNVNALLLGDSALYLCASSLAGRLADNYEQYFGPGTRLTVT.

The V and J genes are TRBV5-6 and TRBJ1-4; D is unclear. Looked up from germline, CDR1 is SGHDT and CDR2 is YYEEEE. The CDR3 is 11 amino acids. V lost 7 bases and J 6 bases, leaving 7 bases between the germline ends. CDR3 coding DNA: TGTGCCAGCCACTCCGATGAAAAACTGTTTTTT. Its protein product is CASHSDEKLFF.

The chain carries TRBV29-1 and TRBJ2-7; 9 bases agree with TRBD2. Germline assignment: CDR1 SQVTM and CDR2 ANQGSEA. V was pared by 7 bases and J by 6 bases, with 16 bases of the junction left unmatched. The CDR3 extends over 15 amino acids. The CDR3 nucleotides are TGCAGCGCTCGGACGCAGGAAGGACTAGCGAGCGAGCAGTACTTC. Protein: CSARTQEGLASEQYF.

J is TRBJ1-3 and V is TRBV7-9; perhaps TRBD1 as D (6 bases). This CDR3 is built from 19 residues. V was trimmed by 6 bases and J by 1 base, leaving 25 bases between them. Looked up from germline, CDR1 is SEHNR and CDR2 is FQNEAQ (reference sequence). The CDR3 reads CASSLIQGRFPTSGNTIYF. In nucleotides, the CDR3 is TGTGCCAGCAGTTTAATACAGGGCCGGTTTCCTACTTCTGGAAACACCATATATTTT.

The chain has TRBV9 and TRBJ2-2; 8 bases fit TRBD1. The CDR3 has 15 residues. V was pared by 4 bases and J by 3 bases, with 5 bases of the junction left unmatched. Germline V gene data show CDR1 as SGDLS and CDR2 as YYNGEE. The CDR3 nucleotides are TGTGCCAGCAGCAGAGGACAGGGCTACACCGGGGAGCTGTTTTTT. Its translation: CASSRGQGYTGELFF.

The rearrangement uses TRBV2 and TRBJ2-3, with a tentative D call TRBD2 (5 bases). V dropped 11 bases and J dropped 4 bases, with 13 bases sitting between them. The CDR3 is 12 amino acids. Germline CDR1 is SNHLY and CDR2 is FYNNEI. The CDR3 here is CAGSENADTQYF. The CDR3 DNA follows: TGTGCCGGTAGCGAGAATGCAGATACGCAGTATTTT.